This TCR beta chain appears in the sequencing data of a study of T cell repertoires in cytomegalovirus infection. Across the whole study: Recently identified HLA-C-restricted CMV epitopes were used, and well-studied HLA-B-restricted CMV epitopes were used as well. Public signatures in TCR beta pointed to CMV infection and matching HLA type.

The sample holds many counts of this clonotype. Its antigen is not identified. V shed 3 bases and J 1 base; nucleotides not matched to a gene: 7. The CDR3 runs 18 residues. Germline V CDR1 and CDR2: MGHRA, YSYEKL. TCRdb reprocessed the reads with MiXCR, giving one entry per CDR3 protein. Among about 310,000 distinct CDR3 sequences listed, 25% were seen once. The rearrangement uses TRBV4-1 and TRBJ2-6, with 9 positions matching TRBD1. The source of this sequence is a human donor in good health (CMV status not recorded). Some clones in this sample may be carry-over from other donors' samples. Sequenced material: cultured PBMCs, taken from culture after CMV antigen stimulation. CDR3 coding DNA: TGCGCCAGCAGCCATCGGACAGGGGAATCGTCTGGGGCCAACGTCCTGACTTTC. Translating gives CASSHRTGESSGANVLTF.